This T cell receptor beta chain was identified in a study of control samples from healthy donors and cancer patients. The germline V gene has CDR1 GTSNPN and CDR2 SVGIG (reference sequence). V lost 0 bases, J lost 0 bases, and 14 bases lay in between. The CDR3 is made up of 16 amino acids. This table comes from immunoSEQ multiplex PCR, and its TCRdb copy is limited to in-frame clones, with some not included. The profile shows 85,000 to 100,000 clones, 85% to 95% of them singletons. The sequenced material came from blood. The rearrangement links TRBV30 to TRBJ1-1; no definite D call. This clonotype was sampled from a man between 18 and 29 years old in good health. In DNA, the CDR3 is TGTGCCTGGAGTGTAGGTAGAGGACCTATGAACACTGAAGCTTTCTTT. Translating gives CAWSVGRGPMNTEAFF.